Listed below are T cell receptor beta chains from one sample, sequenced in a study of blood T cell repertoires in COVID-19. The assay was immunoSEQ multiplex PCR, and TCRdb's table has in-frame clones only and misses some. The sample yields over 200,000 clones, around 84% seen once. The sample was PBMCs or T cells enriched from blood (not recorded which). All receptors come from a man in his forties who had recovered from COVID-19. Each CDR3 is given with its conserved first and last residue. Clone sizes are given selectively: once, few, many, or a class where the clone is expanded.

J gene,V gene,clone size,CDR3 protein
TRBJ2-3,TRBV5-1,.,CASSSQSGSADTQYF
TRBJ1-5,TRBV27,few,CASSTGGDQPQHF
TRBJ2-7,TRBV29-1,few,CSIRTVYEQYF
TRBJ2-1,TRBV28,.,CASSALPGTSYNEQFF
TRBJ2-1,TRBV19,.,CASLAGGVSYNEQFF
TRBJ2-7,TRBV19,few,CASSIDHGGPYEQYF
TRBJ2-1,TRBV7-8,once,CASSLRMPGEMYNEQFF
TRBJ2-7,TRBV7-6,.,CASSAGQPGLAGGFYEQYF
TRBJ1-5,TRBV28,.,CASKGDSNQPQHF
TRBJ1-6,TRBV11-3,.,CASSMGLRNSPLHF
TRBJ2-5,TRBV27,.,CASRAGGAGQETQYF
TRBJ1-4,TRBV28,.,CASSLATGNIEKLFF
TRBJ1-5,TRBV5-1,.,CASSKEGGSNQPQHF
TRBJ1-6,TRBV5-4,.,CASSLERDYYSPLHF
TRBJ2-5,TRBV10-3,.,CAISRQGPQETQYF
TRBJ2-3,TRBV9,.,CASSVGAGITDTQYF
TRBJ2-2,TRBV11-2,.,CASSPTTGGGTGELFF
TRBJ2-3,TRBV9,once,CASSLGLLAGASTDTQYF
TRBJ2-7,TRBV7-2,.,CASSLTVAYEQYF
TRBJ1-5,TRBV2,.,CASSEDRADQPQHF
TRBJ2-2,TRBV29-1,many,CSVEDPGTGLTGELFF
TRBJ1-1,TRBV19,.,CASTRRGRETEAFF
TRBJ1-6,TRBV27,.,CASSFRTDSSSYNSPLHF
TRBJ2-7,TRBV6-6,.,CASSFGQTSGEQYF
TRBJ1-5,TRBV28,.,CASSLSAPGSNQPQHF
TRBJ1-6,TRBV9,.,CASSVSASTSSPLHF
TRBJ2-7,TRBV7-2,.,CASSSNRQGYEQYF
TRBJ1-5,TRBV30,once,CAWSGTSENQPQHF
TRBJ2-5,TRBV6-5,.,CASSYSTGEQETQYF
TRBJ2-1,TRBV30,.,CAWSVTAGSYNEQFF
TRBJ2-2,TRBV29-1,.,CSVDGTGVGELFF
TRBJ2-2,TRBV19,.,CASSFGNTGELFF
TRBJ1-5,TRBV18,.,CASSPAQGNQPQHF
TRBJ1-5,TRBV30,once,CAWSSGGVGQPQHF
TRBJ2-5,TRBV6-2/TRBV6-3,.,CASSPWTGRETQYF
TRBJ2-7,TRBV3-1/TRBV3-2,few,CASSPGTGIYEQYF
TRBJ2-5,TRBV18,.,CASLGLAAGASETQYF
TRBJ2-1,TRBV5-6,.,CASSGGLAGGNEQFF
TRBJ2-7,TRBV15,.,CATRLDGQSSYEQYF
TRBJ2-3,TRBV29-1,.,CSVALTDTQYF
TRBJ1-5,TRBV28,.,CASSFPVGGDNQPQHF
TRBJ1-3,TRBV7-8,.,CASREGLRGNTIYF
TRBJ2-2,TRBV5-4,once,CASSLEGGGGELFF
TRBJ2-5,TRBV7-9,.,CASSLSSGSGETQYF
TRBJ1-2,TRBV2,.,CASSGTGKSGYTF
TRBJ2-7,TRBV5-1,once,CASSPDTEQYF
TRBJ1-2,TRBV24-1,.,CATSDSLGLGLNYGYTF
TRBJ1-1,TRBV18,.,CASSPFRTTRPKAFF
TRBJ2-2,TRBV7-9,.,CASSRDTGNTGELFF
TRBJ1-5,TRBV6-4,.,CASSVRGGNSNQPQHF
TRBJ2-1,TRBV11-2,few,CASSQTGLWNEQFF
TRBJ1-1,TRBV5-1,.,CASSTGLNTEAFF
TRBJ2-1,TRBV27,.,CASVSGDSYNEQFF
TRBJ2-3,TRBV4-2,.,CASSPPSGSNTQYF
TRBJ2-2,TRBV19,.,CSASGRVGKYTGELFF
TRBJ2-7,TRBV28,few,CASSSPGTSPGFASEQYF
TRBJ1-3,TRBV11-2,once,CASSRARSGTSGNTIYF